This T cell receptor beta chain was obtained from a study of cytomegalovirus exposure and HLA in healthy donors (TCRdb year 2017). Regarding the research as a whole: An earlier analysis of fewer than 750 of the donors reported 276 Gb of sequence data and 95 million to 140 million unique TCR beta sequences obtained from 150 million to 200 million T cells. An early release covering approximately 600 HLA-typed donors comprised about 290 gigabases of sequencing data and 85 million or so unique TCR sequences. Of the approximately 400 genotyped donors, roughly 80% were placed in the genetic ancestry cluster associated with self-reported Caucasian donors. The study aimed to test whether signatures of past pathogen exposure could be identified by cataloging public T cell receptors. The T cell repertoires of 666 subjects were profiled by immunosequencing and related to cytomegalovirus serostatus. Besides the first cohort of around 700 subjects, a separate validation cohort made up of about 120 different subjects was used. To predict cytomegalovirus infection status, the study brought together high-throughput TCR immunosequencing, statistical association of individual TCRs with disease status, and machine learning. A later analysis re-analyzed previously published TCR beta repertoires from 650 to 800 donors and added high-resolution HLA genotyping to study TCR occurrence patterns. In the later analysis, no new phenotypic data were used to find candidate immune exposures; instead, reliance was placed on TCR beta sequences and their occurrence across donors. In an earlier analysis of a few hundred of the donors, high-throughput TCR beta sequencing was used to judge whether each TCR beta V gene segment behaved as functional or pseudogenic. Donor age, sex, ethnicity and CMV serostatus were compiled together with the repertoire data. A later genetic analysis took genome-wide SNP genotypes for about 65% of the 666 donors and used that subset as a discovery cohort. All discovery cohort repertoires had been generated using a single sequencing platform. HLA typing covered class I and class II loci at four-digit resolution. The number of donors typed differed by locus, with 629-630 for A, B, C, DRB1 and DQB1, 522 for DQA1, approximately 580 for DPA1, and some 470 for DPB1. Because of strong linkage in the cohort, five DR-DQ haplotypes were treated as single units for association and clustering. Among 398 genotyped donors of the cohort, an average of approximately 200,000 unique TCR beta nucleotide sequences was sequenced per donor, of which 15% to 20% were non-productive.

General findings and caveats noted by the study authors: CMV serostatus was the only immune exposure information available for the cohort. According to a later analysis, TCR association rates differed among HLA loci, with DRB1 alleles showing the most associated TCRs and HLA-C alleles showing the fewest. Because HLA typing was missing for some donors at each locus, association tests included only the typed subset. Specific HLA alleles were associated with 16,951 TCR beta sequences at a false discovery rate of 0.05 in a later analysis. Assigning TCR associations to individual alleles was difficult when HLA alleles, especially DR and DQ, strongly co-occurred. In an earlier analysis of approximately 600 of the donors, most TCR beta V segments were observed in productive rearrangements about 90% or about 30% of the time, broadly matching IMGT annotations. Across donors, most TCR sequences were observed very rarely, whereas some public TCRs were present in many individuals. A later analysis reported that several top co-occurrence clusters appeared linked to parvovirus B19, influenza, CMV and Epstein-Barr virus. Linkage disequilibrium might explain the correlated functional status among segregating V segments, but an unknown experimental factor could not be excluded. The earlier analysis of approximately 540 of the donors excluded some 16 rarely observed V segments, including chromosome 9 orphons, because counts were too low. The authors suggested that the approach could potentially be extended to other disease states and immunological phenotypes. Presence/absence analyses assumed roughly uniform sequencing depth across donors, an assumption that may not hold. Only TCR beta chains were sequenced in this cohort, and the absence of alpha or paired-chain data limited detectable features. In vitro tests confirmed that a few of the cytomegalovirus-associated TCR beta chains recognize cytomegalovirus antigens. In a later genetic analysis, a missense DCLRE1C variant was associated with V-gene and J-gene trimming of TCR beta chains, and the association was replicated in an independent cohort. Most CMV-associated TCR beta chains appeared to be HLA-restricted in a later analysis, and the HLA associations seemed to be driven largely by CMV exposure. In a later analysis, HLA-associated TCR beta chains showed more clonal expansion and lower generation probabilities than non-associated chains that were equally common. A further reported finding was that TCR beta sequences accurately predicted the HLA-A and HLA-B alleles for most subjects in the first cohort. A group of highly shared sequence variants was considered likely to be a technical artifact of the sequencing pipeline. Cytomegalovirus status was reported to be diagnosed by the classifier with high specificity and sensitivity in both the original and validation cohorts. In a later genetic analysis, fewer N-insertions in productive TCRs were reported among donors in an Asian-associated ancestry cluster than the roughly 640-donor mean. Some IMGT-functional V segments, including TRBV6-2 and TRBV6-3, could not be told apart with the 87-base-pair reads, so those segments were excluded. A total of 150 to 200 TCR beta chains were listed by the study as associated with cytomegalovirus.

The germline V gene specifies MNHNS as CDR1 and SASEGT as CDR2. V sheds 3 bases and J sheds 7 bases, leaving 5 bases between their ends. Spanning cysteine to phenylalanine, the CDR3 consists of 11 amino acids. Of all the DNA, just the CDR3 is kept, 33 bases in frame from base 1. The cohort was made up of 500 to 850 healthy bone marrow donors. All cohort members were sampled while nominally healthy, although unrecorded immune exposures were likely present. The donor was CMV seronegative and belonged to the group of 350 to 400 seronegative cohort members. Every donor gave a peripheral blood sample, and the peripheral blood mononuclear cells from that sample were used for TCR beta sequencing. Genomic DNA extraction from the blood cell samples was performed with the Qiagen DNeasy Blood Extraction Kit. Receptor amplification or capture employed the immunoSEQ multiplex PCR assay. The multiplex PCR relied on a mix of 60 forward primers for TCR Vbeta segments and 13 reverse primers for TCR Jbeta segments. A multiplex PCR assay on genomic DNA amplified the CDR3 region of rearranged TCR beta genes. On the Illumina HiSeq System, the amplified TCR beta libraries were sequenced as 87-base-pair reads. In the source study's methods: Across the 670 or so repertoires, a later analysis counted approximately 83 million unique TCR beta chains, around 10 million of which were shared by at least two donors. To remove PCR and sequencing errors, raw reads were error-corrected and collapsed into unique sequences using a nearest-neighbor algorithm that merged closely related sequences. CDR3 sequences were aligned to IMGT reference sequences to assign V, D and J gene segments. Each retained sequence needed at least a six-nucleotide match to both a V gene segment and a J gene segment. A rearrangement counted as productive if the CDR3 had no stop codons and remained in frame with V and J, and every other rearrangement counted as non-productive. Following IMGT convention, CDR3 was defined as the stretch from the second conserved V-encoded cysteine to the conserved J-encoded phenylalanine. The earlier analysis of 500 to 650 of the donors excluded any sequence lacking an unambiguous match to a single V gene segment. An earlier analysis of 587 of the donors called V segments functional above 56.7% productive rearrangements and segregating when the between-donor standard deviation exceeded 5%. A statistical classification framework was built to diagnose cytomegalovirus status from the catalog of TCR beta chain sequences. In a later analysis, V and J genes were assigned by comparing TCR nucleotide sequences against IMGT/GENE-DB human TR gene sequences. Using the TCRdist pipeline, a later analysis assigned CDR3 sequences along with most-parsimonious VDJ recombination scenarios. In a later analysis, every TCR beta chain was defined by the combination of its CDR3 amino acid sequence and its V-gene family, and reads without a unique V-gene family were dropped. To address suspected cross-contamination and a sequencing artifact, a later analysis removed 550 to 750 highly shared, low-generation-probability nucleotide sequences. In a later analysis, a clonal expansion index for each public chain was calculated from normalized within-repertoire ranks of inferred template counts. In a later analysis, generation probabilities were computed using a VDJ recombination model fitted to out-of-frame rearrangements, and the results were checked against IGoR. In a later analysis, TCR-TCR, TCR-HLA and TCR-CMV co-occurrence was scored with hypergeometric tests, and a repertoire-size bias correction was applied to TCR pairs. A later analysis estimated false discovery rates by permuting HLA or CMV assignments 20 times. In a later analysis, co-occurring TCRs were grouped with DBSCAN, and TCRdist sequence similarity was added when clustering was performed within HLA-allele-positive subsets. Co-occurrence clustering excluded repertoires with fewer than 30,000 or more than 120,000 public chains, plus five with anomalous nucleotide sharing. As stored in TCRdb, this immuneACCESS dataset retains in-frame rearrangements with V and J assigned. A fraction of the clones does not appear; measured against another copy, unresolved V genes explain less than half of the discrepancy, and the remainder lacks a known reason. V, J and clone size reflect that table, while D and trimming were determined from the DNA. The sample table gives about 120,000 clones. Around 4% of the sample is held by the ten biggest clonotypes.

Turning to this clone: Its antigen remains undetermined.

The receptor chain draws on TRBV6-1 and TRBJ2-3; a confident D gene designation cannot be given. The receptor was derived from a man younger than 35 in good health and CMV-seronegative. Input material: PBMCs. The nucleotide sequence is TGTGCCAGCAGTGAGTTTAATACGCAGTATTTT. It is translated as CASSEFNTQYF.